What follows are 28 T cell receptor beta chains derived from one specimen sequenced in a study of shared clonotypes between healthy human individuals. Profiling relied on immunoSEQ multiplex PCR, and the TCRdb table lists in-frame clones only, not all of them. The data contain roughly 2.4 million clones, nearly 97% of them singletons. Sequencing used naive CD4+ T cells sorted from blood. Subset specified: CD45RA+ positively selected. These receptors were collected from a man aged 18 to 29 in good health.

The chain combines TRBV30 with TRBJ2-7; D might be TRBD1 (5 bases). Germline V lookup: CDR1 GTSNPN, CDR2 SVGIG (reference sequence). The CDR3 is 12 amino acids. V lost 3 bases and J 9 bases, leaving 15 bases between the germline ends. The chain's CDR3 is CAWSSGHIGQYF. The CDR3 DNA reads as TGTGCCTGGAGCTCCGGACACATAGGGCAGTACTTC. The full variable domain, with the rest looked up from reference TRBV30 and TRBJ2-7, is SQTIHQWPATLVQPVGSPLSLECTVEGTSNPNLYWYRQAAGRGLQLLFYSVGIGQISSEVPQNLSASRPQDRQFILSSKKLLLSDSGFYLCAWSSGHIGQYFGPGTRLTVT.

V and J are TRBV6-5 and TRBJ2-3; 9 bases align to TRBD1. The CDR3 length is 14 residues. V shed 7 bases and J 7 bases; nucleotides not matched to a gene: 9. The germline gives CDR1 MNHEY, CDR2 SVGAGI. The CDR3 loop reads CASTQPGQGYTQYF. As DNA, the CDR3 is TGTGCCAGCACCCAGCCCGGACAGGGGTATACGCAGTATTTT.

The chain employs TRBV4-1 and TRBJ1-1, with TRBD1 matching over 9 bases. Trimming removed 4 bases from V and 6 bases from J; junction bases left unmatched: 9. The germline CDR1 and CDR2 sequences are MGHRA and YSYEKL. The CDR3 loop spans 15 amino acids. The CDR3 here is CASSRTGTGISEAFF. Written as DNA, the CDR3 is TGCGCCAGCAGCCGGACCGGGACAGGGATTTCTGAAGCTTTCTTT.

This clone was seen once. This chain joins TRBV28 and TRBJ2-5, with D possibly matching TRBD2 (7 bases). V lost 5 bases and J lost 5, with 15 bases in between. The CDR3 length is 14 residues. Per the germline V gene, CDR1 is MDHEN and CDR2 is SYDVKM. CDR3: CASSTHGGRETQYF. The DNA for the CDR3 is TGTGCCAGCAGTACACACGGGGGGCGGGAGACCCAGTACTTC.

V is TRBV5-6 and J is TRBJ1-5, with D tentatively TRBD1 (5 bases). Trimming took 1 base from V and 7 from J, leaving 12 bases between them. This CDR3 has 14 amino acids. Germline CDR1 and CDR2: SGHDT and YYEEEE. The CDR3, as DNA: TGTGCCAGCAGCTTGAAAAAGGGGCTCCAGCCCCAGCATTTT. Its translation: CASSLKKGLQPQHF.

This rearrangement joins TRBV7-2 to TRBJ1-6; 7 positions match TRBD1. The germline V gene encodes CDR1 SGHTA and CDR2 FQGNSA. The length of the CDR3 is 12 residues. Unmatched junction bases numbered 4, after V lost 4 bases and J lost 13 bases. Written as DNA, the CDR3 is TGTGCCAGCAGCTCATACAGGGGTCCCCTCCACTTT. This translates into CASSSYRGPLHF.

The rearrangement joins TRBV10-3 to TRBJ2-3; 13 bases map to TRBD2. This CDR3 is 19 amino acids long. CDR1 and CDR2 from the germline V gene are ENHRY and SYGVKD. Trimming cost V 0 bases and J 5 bases; bases outside gene matches: 11. The CDR3 loop reads CAISESILAGGPSEDTQYF. The CDR3 DNA reads TGTGCCATCAGTGAGTCGATACTAGCGGGAGGGCCCTCTGAAGATACGCAGTATTTT.

Of note for this clone: Additional DNA sequences in this sample encode the identical CDR3. The CDR3 here is CASSYGGPSTDTQYF. The CDR3 DNA reads as TGTGCCAGCAGTTACGGGGGGCCTAGCACAGATACGCAGTATTTT. This rearrangement joins TRBV6-5 to TRBJ2-3; D may be TRBD1 or TRBD2 (6 bases each). The CDR3 sequence is 15 residues long. Germline-derived CDR1 and CDR2 are MNHEY and SVGAGI. The V end was cut by 2 bases, the J end by 0 bases, with 9 bases between.

The chain joins TRBV5-4 to TRBJ2-5, with 7 bases aligning to TRBD1. The ends lost 0 bases at V and 5 bases at J; junction bases unmatched: 7. This CDR3 is built from 15 residues. Germline CDR1 reads SGHNT; CDR2 reads YYREEE (reference sequence). The CDR3 coding sequence is TGTGCCAGCAGCTTGGCGGCGACAGGGTTTGAGACCCAGTACTTC. Protein: CASSLAATGFETQYF.

With regard to this clone: Other nucleotide sequences from this sample produce the same CDR3. V is TRBV19 and J is TRBJ2-7; D not certain. Trimming took off 3 bases at V and 0 bases at J, with 6 bases between the two ends. Germline values: CDR1 LNHDA, CDR2 SQIVND (reference sequence). This CDR3 region has 13 residues. The CDR3 region is CASSIEVSYEQYF. In DNA, the CDR3 is TGTGCCAGTAGTATCGAGGTCTCCTACGAGCAGTACTTC.

The J gene is TRBJ1-1, the V gene TRBV11-2, with unresolved D. Germline CDR1 SGHAT, CDR2 FQNNGV. V was shortened by 1 base and J by 1 base, with 7 bases between the two germline ends. This CDR3 is built from 14 residues. CDR3 nucleotides: TGTGCCAGCAGCTTAGCTGGCCAGAACACTGAAGCTTTCTTT. Protein product: CASSLAGQNTEAFF.

About this clone: This specimen includes other DNA sequences encoding the same CDR3. This CDR3 is CASSSGNGELFF. The CDR3 DNA reads as TGTGCCAGCAGTTCGGGGAACGGGGAGCTGTTTTTT. The chain is built from TRBV25-1 and TRBJ2-2, with D perhaps TRBD2 (5 bases). The V end lost 5 bases, the J end lost 7 bases, and 8 bases lay between the germline ends. From germline, CDR1 is MGHDK and CDR2 SYGVNS. This CDR3 is built from 12 residues.

This chain joins TRBV6-1 and TRBJ1-5, with a weak D call TRBD1 (5 bases). This CDR3 is built from 13 residues. The germline gives CDR1 MNHNS, CDR2 SASEGT. The germline V and J ends were trimmed by 2 bases and 5 bases, with 7 bases remaining between them. The DNA for the CDR3 is TGTGCCAGCAGTGAAAAGGGACATCAGCCCCAGCATTTT. It specifies CASSEKGHQPQHF.

The CDR3 nucleotides are TGTGCCAGCAGTGGTGCAGACCAGCCCCAGCATTTT. It specifies CASSGADQPQHF. This chain links TRBV2 with TRBJ1-5; D unclear. Trimming pared 4 bases from V and 7 bases from J, leaving 8 bases between. The CDR3 loop spans 12 amino acids. Germline lookup yields CDR1 SNHLY and CDR2 FYNNEI.

This clone was observed a single time. This chain joins TRBV5-1 and TRBJ2-5; D is uncertain. Deletions cut 7 bases from V and 1 base from J, with 8 bases between. The CDR3 has 12 residues. CDR1 is SGHRS, CDR2 YFSETQ, per germline. CDR3 amino acids: CASGRTQETQYF. CDR3 in DNA: TGCGCCAGCGGACGGACCCAAGAGACCCAGTACTTC.

This sequence joins TRBV6-5 and TRBJ1-1, with D hard to call. The CDR3 has 14 residues. CDR1 and CDR2 from the germline V gene are MNHEY and SVGAGI. V was cut by 6 bases and J by 3 bases, with 14 bases left in between. The CDR3 nucleotides read TGTGCCAGCAGCCACAAGAGGTCGGACACTGAAGCTTTCTTT. Protein sequence: CASSHKRSDTEAFF.

The rearrangement uses TRBV28 and TRBJ2-7; D possibly corresponds to TRBD1 (5 bases). V dropped 5 bases and J dropped 3 bases, with 11 bases sitting between them. Germline V gene sequence: CDR1 MDHEN, CDR2 SYDVKM. The CDR3 contains 13 residues. This CDR3 is CASSRAGNYEQYF. The CDR3 DNA is TGTGCCAGCAGTCGGGCAGGGAACTACGAGCAGTACTTC.

Comments on this clone: Other DNA sequences of this sample code for an identical CDR3. The rearrangement uses TRBV6-6 and TRBJ1-6; D might be TRBD1 (5 bases). The ends were cut back, 0 bases at V and 10 bases at J, with 10 bases in the middle. Germline assignment: CDR1 MNHNY and CDR2 SVGAGI (reference sequence). The CDR3 consists of 14 residues. CDR3 in DNA: TGTGCCAGCAGTTACTCGGGGGGGAACTCACCCCTCCACTTT. As protein: CASSYSGGNSPLHF.

J is TRBJ1-4 and V is TRBV30; D not resolved. Per germline, CDR1 GTSNPN and CDR2 SVGIG (reference sequence). Trimming stripped 0 bases from V and 0 bases from J, with 11 bases between. The CDR3 totals 16 residues. Written as DNA, the CDR3 is TGTGCCTGGAGTGTAGGGAGCCTAGCAACTAATGAAAAACTGTTTTTT. Translation gives CAWSVGSLATNEKLFF. Based on the CDR3 plus reference TRBV30 and TRBJ1-4, the full variable domain is SQTIHQWPATLVQPVGSPLSLECTVEGTSNPNLYWYRQAAGRGLQLLFYSVGIGQISSEVPQNLSASRPQDRQFILSSKKLLLSDSGFYLCAWSVGSLATNEKLFFGSGTQLSVL.

This rearrangement joins TRBV6-5 to TRBJ1-5; D is uncertain. Germline values: CDR1 MNHEY, CDR2 SVGAGI. This CDR3 is built from 15 residues. V gave up 4 bases and J gave up 6 bases, with 16 bases separating them. The CDR3 DNA reads as TGTGCCAGCAGTTTCTTAAGGACGCCGCCTCAGCCCCAGCATTTT. Translated, it gives CASSFLRTPPQPQHF.

This clone came up a few times. This rearrangement joins TRBV19 to TRBJ1-6, with 7 positions matching TRBD1. This CDR3 contains 15 residues. Germline V CDR1 and CDR2: LNHDA, SQIVND (reference sequence). The ends lost 4 bases at V and 6 bases at J; junction bases unmatched: 6. CDR3 amino acids: CASSTTGVINSPLHF. CDR3 nucleotide sequence: TGTGCCAGTAGTACAACAGGGGTGATTAATTCACCCCTCCACTTT.

This sequence joins TRBV6-5 and TRBJ2-2, with D perhaps TRBD1 (6 bases). The length of the CDR3 is 15 residues. The V and J ends lost 6 bases and 6 bases respectively, with 17 bases between them. Germline CDR1 MNHEY, CDR2 SVGAGI. CDR3 protein: CASSPPLGAAGELFF. The CDR3, as DNA: TGTGCCAGCAGCCCACCCCTGGGGGCGGCCGGGGAGCTGTTTTTT.

J is TRBJ2-3 and V is TRBV18, with 10 bases identical to TRBD2. The CDR3 consists of 17 residues. With V trimmed by 6 bases and J by 4 bases, 13 bases remained unmatched. From germline, CDR1 is KGHSH and CDR2 LQKENI. The CDR3 is CASSLNPQREGADTQYF. In nucleotides, the CDR3 is TGTGCCAGCTCTCTAAACCCCCAGCGGGAGGGTGCAGATACGCAGTATTTT.

The chain has TRBV11-2 and TRBJ1-2, with D unclear. The germline V gene encodes CDR1 SGHAT and CDR2 FQNNGV. V was trimmed by 1 base and J by 3 bases, leaving 6 bases between them. The CDR3 is 13 residues long. The CDR3 DNA sequence: TGTGCCAGCAGCTTAGTAACCCACTATGGCTACACCTTC. Its protein product is CASSLVTHYGYTF.

This chain uses TRBV6-5 with TRBJ1-5; a weak D match, TRBD1 (6 bases). This CDR3 comprises 15 residues. The germline V gene encodes CDR1 MNHEY and CDR2 SVGAGI. Trimming removed 2 bases from V and 4 bases from J, with 12 bases in between. CDR3 sequence reads: CASSYGPQGNQPQHF. In DNA, the CDR3 is TGTGCCAGCAGTTACGGGCCTCAGGGGAATCAGCCCCAGCATTTT.

This chain connects TRBV6-5 to TRBJ1-1, with D possibly matching TRBD1 (5 bases). This CDR3 spans 14 amino acids. In germline, CDR1 is MNHEY, CDR2 SVGAGI. V lost 6 bases, J lost 4 bases, and 15 bases lay in between. This chain's CDR3 is CASSVDSSRTEAFF. The CDR3 bases are TGTGCCAGCAGCGTTGACAGTTCTCGCACTGAAGCTTTCTTT.

The rearrangement links TRBV2 to TRBJ2-3; 9 bases align to TRBD1. V lost 7 bases to trimming and J lost 4 bases; unmatched junction nucleotides: 6. The germline V gene has CDR1 SNHLY and CDR2 FYNNEI. The CDR3 contains 14 residues. The CDR3: CASNGQGFPDTQYF. The DNA for the CDR3 is TGTGCCAGCAACGGACAGGGGTTCCCAGATACGCAGTATTTT.

The chain couples TRBV27 to TRBJ1-6; D is ambiguous. The length of the CDR3 is 14 residues. V was trimmed by 5 bases and J by 9 bases, leaving 14 bases between them. CDR1 MNHEY and CDR2 SMNVEV come from the germline V gene (reference sequence). CDR3 amino acids: CASSPTVTLSPLHF. CDR3 coding DNA: TGTGCCAGCAGTCCTACTGTCACCCTTTCACCCCTCCACTTT.